The 29 T cell receptor beta chains presented below share a single source sample, sequenced in a study of CD8 T cells in ankylosing spondylitis listed by TCRdb under 2017. The library was prepared using 5' RACE. Data came from an Illumina HiSeq 2500. The public reads were run again by TCRdb, first through fastp at Q25 and then through MiXCR, and only productive beta chains were kept. Rows merge per CDR3 protein into single entries with the most common DNA and genes. The sample includes roughly 200,000 distinct CDR3 sequences, with roughly 24% observed a single time. Jointly, the top ten make up 5% to 7.5% of the sample. What was sequenced was blood, either unsorted or a sorted T cell fraction (not recorded which). The origin of the receptors is a male donor with ankylosing spondylitis or in good health (not recorded which).

This clonotype was picked up many times. The chain links TRBV20-1 to TRBJ2-1; 11 bases fit TRBD2. Germline CDR1 DFQATT, CDR2 SNEGSKA (reference sequence). The length of the CDR3 is 15 residues. Germline trimming cut 5 bases from V and 3 bases from J; bases unmatched to any gene: 6. CDR3 in amino acids: CSADSGRANYNEQFF. CDR3 DNA: TGCAGTGCTGATAGCGGGAGGGCCAACTACAATGAGCAGTTCTTC.

This clonotype was seen only a few times. This chain connects TRBV12-3 or TRBV12-4 to TRBJ1-1; 8 bases align to TRBD1. Unmatched junction bases numbered 1, after V lost 6 bases and J lost 1 base. The CDR3 length is 13 residues. The CDR3 DNA reads TGTGCCAGCAGGACAGGGGCGAACACTGAAGCTTTCTTT. Translation: CASRTGANTEAFF.

This clonotype was recorded at least ten times. The CDR3 region has the DNA TGTGCCAGCAGCTTGGACCTAGCGAACACCGGGGAGCTGTTTTTT. This encodes CASSLDLANTGELFF. The chain employs TRBV5-5 and TRBJ2-2; D is unresolved. This CDR3 is 15 amino acids long. Looked up from germline, CDR1 is SGHKS and CDR2 is YYEKEE (reference sequence). V dropped 0 bases and J dropped 0 bases, with 6 bases sitting between them.

At least ten counts were recorded for this clonotype. The chain joins TRBV4-1 to TRBJ2-1; 7 bases agree with TRBD1. The J segment lost 5 bases and the V segment lost 1 base, leaving 5 bases of the junction unmatched. Germline V gene lookup returns CDR1 MGHRA and CDR2 YSYEKL. The CDR3 has 15 residues. The CDR3 loop reads CASSQGVTGNNEQFF. CDR3 nucleotides: TGCGCCAGCAGCCAAGGCGTGACAGGGAACAATGAGCAGTTCTTC.

This chain links TRBV2 with TRBJ1-5, with D hard to call. V was shortened by 4 bases and J by 3 bases, with 22 bases between the two germline ends. This CDR3 has 18 residues. Germline assignment: CDR1 SNHLY and CDR2 FYNNEI. CDR3 amino acids: CASSGVGGQARSNQPQHF. The CDR3 bases are TGTGCCAGCAGTGGAGTGGGTGGTCAGGCCCGGTCCAATCAGCCCCAGCATTTT.

This clonotype appeared a few times. The chain carries TRBV20-1 and TRBJ2-2, with TRBD2 matching 7 bases. CDR1 is DFQATT, CDR2 SNEGSKA, per germline (reference sequence). There are 14 residues in the CDR3. The J segment lost 2 bases and the V segment lost 4 bases, leaving 4 bases of the junction unmatched. The chain's CDR3 is CSAKTSLNTGELFF. In DNA form, the CDR3 reads TGCAGTGCTAAGACTAGCCTTAACACCGGGGAGCTGTTTTTT.

Written as DNA, the CDR3 is TGCAGCGTTGCGTTTTCCGGGAGGACCGGGGAGCTGTTTTTT. This translates into CSVAFSGRTGELFF. This chain uses TRBV29-1 with TRBJ2-2; 7 nucleotides agree with TRBD2. The CDR3 length is 14 residues. V lost 4 bases, J lost 5 bases, and 7 bases stayed unmatched. Germline assignment: CDR1 SQVTM and CDR2 ANQGSEA.

This clonotype was seen only a few times. DNA of the CDR3: TGCAGTGCTAGCCCTCCTAAGACAGGATTCTATGGCTACACCTTC. It yields the protein CSASPPKTGFYGYTF. This rearrangement joins TRBV20-1 to TRBJ1-2, with D possibly being TRBD1 (6 bases). The CDR3 has 15 amino acids. Trimming pared 3 bases from V and 4 bases from J, leaving 18 bases between. CDR1 and CDR2 (germline): DFQATT, SNEGSKA (reference sequence).

This clonotype was recorded at least ten times. This chain joins TRBV9 and TRBJ2-7, with a tentative D call TRBD2 (5 bases). The CDR3 is made up of 13 amino acids. Looked up from germline, CDR1 is SGDLS and CDR2 is YYNGEE. V lost 4 bases, J lost 6 bases, and 14 bases lay in between. CDR3 in DNA: TGTGCCAGCAGCCCCCGAGGACTTGGCGAGCAGTACTTC. Translation gives CASSPRGLGEQYF.

This clonotype came up many times. The genes are TRBV6-1 and TRBJ2-7; D call uncertain. The CDR3 is 15 residues long. Per germline, CDR1 MNHNS and CDR2 SASEGT. The V gene lost 7 bases and the J gene lost 0 bases, with 16 bases spanning the gap. CDR3 bases: TGTGCCAGCATGCCGGGCTTAACCACCTCCTACGAGCAGTACTTC. This sequence encodes CASMPGLTTSYEQYF.

The chain has TRBV20-1 and TRBJ2-7; 16 bases match TRBD2. CDR1 and CDR2 (germline): DFQATT, SNEGSKA (reference sequence). The CDR3 length is 17 residues. V was pared by 6 bases and J by 7 bases, with 15 bases of the junction left unmatched. CDR3: CSATGTSGRAGQGEQYF. In DNA, the CDR3 is TGCAGTGCCACCGGGACTAGCGGGAGGGCTGGCCAGGGGGAGCAGTACTTC.

A single count supports this clonotype. V usage is TRBV6-5 and J usage is TRBJ2-1; 9 nucleotides align to TRBD2. The ends lost 5 bases at V and 5 bases at J; junction bases unmatched: 7. The CDR3 is 15 residues long. The V gene's germline CDR1 is MNHEY and CDR2 SVGAGI. CDR3 nucleotide sequence: TGTGCCAGCAGTCCCCGAGTAGCGGGAGACAATGAGCAGTTCTTC. Amino acids: CASSPRVAGDNEQFF.

This clonotype has ten or more counts. The gene calls are TRBV29-1 and TRBJ1-1; perhaps TRBD1 as D (6 bases). Germline V gene lookup returns CDR1 SQVTM and CDR2 ANQGSEA. This CDR3 spans 15 amino acids. Trimming took 5 bases from V and 0 from J, leaving 16 bases between them. CDR3: CSVCGQTIMNTEAFF. CDR3 bases: TGCAGCGTTTGCGGACAGACTATAATGAACACTGAAGCTTTCTTT.

This clonotype has more than one count but fewer than ten. V gene TRBV20-1 combines with J gene TRBJ1-1, with D hard to call. CDR1 is DFQATT and CDR2 is SNEGSKA in the germline V gene (reference sequence). The CDR3 loop spans 12 amino acids. CDR3 in DNA: TGCAGGGGGAGTTCTCAGAACACTGAAGCTTTCTTT. Translation: CRGSSQNTEAFF.

The chain recombines TRBV29-1 with TRBJ2-3, with 11 positions matching TRBD1. There are 15 residues in the CDR3. The junction had 11 bases not matched to a gene; V was cut back by 6 bases and J by 6 bases. Germline V gene lookup returns CDR1 SQVTM and CDR2 ANQGSEA. This CDR3 reads CSVRGGTGGADTQYF. Written as DNA, the CDR3 is TGCAGCGTCAGAGGAGGGACAGGGGGAGCGGATACGCAGTATTTT.

This clonotype was seen more than once but under ten times. The chain carries TRBV3-1 and TRBJ2-7; the match to TRBD1 covers 10 bases. J gave up 9 bases and V 1 base, and 12 bases lay outside the gene matches. CDR1 is LGHDT, CDR2 YNNKEL, per germline (reference sequence). This CDR3 is 16 amino acids long. CDR3: CASSQAWDRGRSGQYF. The CDR3 nucleotides are TGTGCCAGCAGCCAAGCCTGGGACAGGGGTAGGAGTGGGCAGTACTTC.

This chain links TRBV5-5 with TRBJ2-7; 7 bases match TRBD1. Looked up from germline, CDR1 is SGHKS and CDR2 is YYEKEE (reference sequence). The CDR3 totals 17 residues. With V trimmed by 4 bases and J by 2 bases, 15 bases remained unmatched. CDR3 bases: TGTGCCAGCAGCCGATTTACGACAGGGCCCATCACCTACGAGCAGTACTTC. Residues: CASSRFTTGPITYEQYF.

This clonotype came up a few times. The chain combines TRBV5-1 with TRBJ2-5, with D uncertain. V was pared by 4 bases and J by 0 bases, with 19 bases between. This CDR3 is built from 17 residues. Germline CDR1 and CDR2: SGHRS and YFSETQ. The chain's CDR3 is CASSAALKQKYQETQYF. In DNA form, the CDR3 reads TGCGCCAGCAGCGCAGCGTTAAAACAGAAGTACCAAGAGACCCAGTACTTC.

Note on this clonotype: This may come from a read error, since a much larger clone is one base off. A read error is likely, as this CDR3 ends without the conserved phenylalanine or tryptophan. V and J are TRBV9 and TRBJ2-2, with 7 bases fitting TRBD1. This CDR3 has 15 amino acids. The germline gives CDR1 SGDLS, CDR2 YYNGEE. Trimming took 7 bases from V and 5 from J; bases not matched to a gene: 11. The CDR3 nucleotides are TGTGCCAGCGCCCCCGGGACAGTTGGGACCGGGGAGCTGTTTTAT. Translated: CASAPGTVGTGELFY.

V usage is TRBV3-1 and J usage is TRBJ2-1; 11 bases are shared with TRBD2. Germline values: CDR1 LGHDT, CDR2 YNNKEL (reference sequence). This CDR3 comprises 15 residues. V lost 3 bases and J lost 6; bases outside the gene matches: 4. The CDR3 nucleotides read TGTGCCAGCAGCCAGGGGACTAGCGGACTCAATGAGCAGTTCTTC. Translation gives CASSQGTSGLNEQFF.

Details on this clonotype: This may arise from a read error, as a much more abundant clone is one base away. The V call is TRBV5-6, the J call TRBJ2-5; D is ambiguous. Looked up from germline, CDR1 is SGHDT and CDR2 is YYEEEE. The CDR3 loop spans 15 amino acids. The CDR3 region has the DNA TGTGCCAGCGGCTTGATATGGGCAGACCAAGAGACCCAGTACTTC. It yields the protein CASGLIWADQETQYF. Filled out from reference TRBV5-6 and TRBJ2-5, the complete variable domain reads DAGVTQSPTHLIKTRGQQVTLRCSPKSGHDTVSWYQQALGQGPQFIFQYYEEEERQRGNFPDRFSGHQFPNYSSELNVNALLLGDSALYLCASGLIWADQETQYFGPGTRLLVL.

This clonotype occurred many times. V usage is TRBV24-1 and J usage is TRBJ2-1, with 7 bases lining up with TRBD1. J lost 7 bases, V lost 6 bases, and 11 bases had no gene match. The CDR3 totals 15 residues. CDR1 and CDR2 from the germline V gene are KGHDR and SFDVKD. The chain's CDR3 is CATSSTGSLGNEQFF. The CDR3, as DNA: TGTGCCACCAGTTCGACAGGGTCGCTTGGTAATGAGCAGTTCTTC.

This clonotype was counted at least ten times. The gene calls are TRBV7-3 and TRBJ2-1; D tentatively fits TRBD1 or TRBD2 (6 bases each). CDR3 length: 19 amino acids. The ends were cut back, 2 bases at V and 7 bases at J, with 27 bases in the middle. Germline CDR1 is SGHTA and CDR2 is FQGTGA. The CDR3 region has the DNA TGTGCCAGCAGCTTATTTCCCTCGTTCGCGGGGCAGGGGATTAATGAGCAGTTCTTC. It is translated as CASSLFPSFAGQGINEQFF. The full variable domain, rest sourced from reference TRBV7-3 and TRBJ2-1, is GAGVSQTPSNKVTEKGKYVELRCDPISGHTALYWYRQSLGQGPEFLIYFQGTGAADDSGLPNDRFFAVRPEGSVSTLKIQRTERGDSAVYLCASSLFPSFAGQGINEQFFGPGTRLTVL.

The chain combines TRBV12-3 or TRBV12-4 with TRBJ2-2, with D possibly TRBD2 on 7 matching bases. The CDR3 length is 15 residues. Deletions cut 5 bases from V and 8 bases from J, with 18 bases between. This CDR3 reads CASSQGTIHRGELFF. The CDR3 DNA sequence: TGTGCCAGCAGTCAGGGGACTATCCATCGGGGGGAGCTGTTTTTT.

This rearrangement joins TRBV20-1 to TRBJ2-1, with D unclear. This CDR3 contains 11 residues. The V end lost 3 bases, the J end lost 9 bases, and 9 bases lay between the germline ends. The germline V gene has CDR1 DFQATT and CDR2 SNEGSKA (reference sequence). The CDR3 nucleotides are TGCAGTGCTAGTTCTGCAGGTGAGCAGTTCTTC. This gives the protein CSASSAGEQFF.

This chain uses TRBV9 with TRBJ2-1; tentatively, D is TRBD2 (6 bases). V shed 4 bases and J shed 7 bases, with 15 bases lying between them. Germline lookup yields CDR1 SGDLS and CDR2 YYNGEE. There are 14 residues in the CDR3. The CDR3 nucleotides are TGTGCCAGCAGCTCTTTCGGGGGTGGGAATGAGCAGTTCTTC. Protein product: CASSSFGGGNEQFF.

This clonotype was seen ten or more times. This sequence joins TRBV5-5 and TRBJ1-2; D not certain. Germline V gene lookup returns CDR1 SGHKS and CDR2 YYEKEE (reference sequence). The CDR3 runs to 12 residues. V lost 4 bases to trimming and J lost 5 bases, with 9 bases between them. The CDR3 reads CASSHDRYGYTF. For the CDR3, the DNA is TGTGCCAGCAGCCACGACCGATATGGCTACACCTTC.

This clonotype was seen a few times. CDR3 nucleotides: TGTGCCAGCAGCACCGGGACAAGGGGGAATCAGCCCCAGCATTTT. It yields the protein CASSTGTRGNQPQHF. The J gene is TRBJ1-5, the V gene TRBV12-3 or TRBV12-4; TRBD1 is a possible D gene (6 bases). The CDR3 contains 15 residues. The ends were cut back, 6 bases at V and 4 bases at J, with 16 bases in the middle.

The sample holds many counts of this clonotype. The chain links TRBV27 to TRBJ2-5, with D maybe TRBD2 (5 bases). The CDR3 length is 13 residues. Germline CDR1 MNHEY, CDR2 SMNVEV (reference sequence). Between the trimmed V and J ends, which lost 7 bases and 5 bases, there was a span of 14 bases. CDR3 residues: CASTQTRGETQYF. DNA for the CDR3: TGTGCCAGCACTCAAACTAGAGGGGAGACCCAGTACTTC.